The present TCR beta chain was sequenced within a study of identifying expanded T cells in peripheral blood. Sequencing used immunoSEQ multiplex PCR; TCRdb keeps in-frame clones, though not all of them. This sample has tens of thousands of clones; around 90% occur once, and the top ten carry approximately 6%. Collection occurred without any documented infections or immune events in donors. Of note for this clone: Its antigen is not known.

Study-level findings and limits: About 1.2 clones differed between technical replicates, versus about 15 and 19 over time. Roughly two-week clone count variance significantly increased as total template count grew.

The sequenced sample consisted of blood. The sequence derives from a person aged 18-70 years in good health.

CDR3 nucleotides: TGTGCCAGCAGCTCGGACAGGGCCGGCTATGGCTACACCTTC. Translation: CASSSDRAGYGYTF. This sequence joins TRBV5-6 and TRBJ1-2; TRBD1 matches at 8 bases. The germline V gene encodes CDR1 SGHDT and CDR2 YYEEEE. The CDR3 extends over 14 amino acids. The V segment lost 3 bases and the J segment 4 bases; nucleotides outside the gene matches: 5.